These 4 T cell receptor beta chains share one sample of origin, sequenced in a study of type 1 and type 2 diabetes patients. PCR was run on genomic DNA. A primer set of 30 forward and 13 reverse primers amplified the CDR3. TCRdb re-derived calls from the multiplex PCR reads in MiXCR, one entry per CDR3 protein. Here the sample spans 250,000 or so distinct CDR3 sequences, more than 40% being singletons. Material for sequencing was peripheral blood mononuclear cells (PBMCs). Receptors were obtained from a man between 18 and 35 years old with type 2 diabetes.

The gene calls are TRBV28 and TRBJ2-7, with 7 bases that match TRBD1. The CDR3 spans 16 residues. Germline V lookup: CDR1 MDHEN, CDR2 SYDVKM. The J segment lost 5 bases and the V segment lost 5 bases, leaving 15 bases of the junction unmatched. CDR3 protein: CASSPMTGIVEDEQYF. In nucleotides, the CDR3 is TGTGCCAGCAGTCCAATGACAGGGATAGTAGAGGACGAGCAGTACTTC.

This chain links TRBV2 with TRBJ2-7, with 9 bases that match TRBD1. V trimming: 6 bases; J trimming: 0 bases; junction bases outside the gene matches: 21. This CDR3 is built from 20 residues. The germline V gene encodes CDR1 SNHLY and CDR2 FYNNEI. CDR3 sequence (DNA): TGTGCCAGCAGCAAGCTCCCCGGGACAGGGTATCCGTTGAGCTCCTACGAGCAGTACTTC. Protein product: CASSKLPGTGYPLSSYEQYF.

The V call is TRBV30, the J call TRBJ1-2, with D perhaps TRBD1 (5 bases). The V and J ends lost 2 bases and 6 bases respectively, with 13 bases between them. The CDR3 is 13 amino acids. CDR1 GTSNPN and CDR2 SVGIG come from the germline V gene (reference sequence). The CDR3 DNA reads as TGTGCCTGGAGTCCGACAGAAACAAATGGCTACACCTTC. It yields the protein CAWSPTETNGYTF.

The chain links TRBV12-3 or TRBV12-4 to TRBJ2-1; D unclear. V lost 5 bases and J lost 4, with 15 bases in between. The CDR3 has 15 amino acids. DNA of the CDR3: TGTGCCAGCAGTCCTCTAGGAGATGGGTACAATGAGCAGTTCTTC. This encodes CASSPLGDGYNEQFF.